Shown below are 17 T cell receptor beta chains from a single sample sequenced in a study of blood T cell repertoires in COVID-19. The data were produced by immunoSEQ multiplex PCR, yet TCRdb's version contains in-frame clones alone and is incomplete. The sample holds roughly 150,000 clones, about four fifths seen once. Material for sequencing was peripheral blood. These receptors all stem from a human donor with acute or convalescent COVID-19. The donor label of this sample is uncertain.

The table lists this clone with a few counts. V usage is TRBV7-2 and J usage is TRBJ1-2, with 9 bases lining up with TRBD1. Per germline, CDR1 SGHTA and CDR2 FQGNSA. Trimming removed 5 bases from V and 7 bases from J; junction bases left unmatched: 11. There are 15 residues in the CDR3. The CDR3 sequence: CASSIFPGQGSGYTF. CDR3 sequence (DNA): TGTGCCAGCAGCATTTTTCCGGGACAGGGATCTGGCTACACCTTC.

This rearrangement joins TRBV2 to TRBJ2-4; a weak D match, TRBD1 (6 bases). This CDR3 spans 13 amino acids. Between the trimmed V and J ends, which lost 8 bases and 6 bases, there was a span of 14 bases. Germline V gives CDR1 SNHLY, CDR2 FYNNEI. CDR3 residues: CASVFTGRNIQYF. The CDR3 DNA is TGTGCCAGCGTGTTTACAGGGAGAAACATTCAGTACTTC.

In its sample, this clone was seen once. The chain couples TRBV4-1 to TRBJ1-6; possibly TRBD1 for D (6 bases). Germline V gene data show CDR1 as MGHRA and CDR2 as YSYEKL. Trimming pared 4 bases from V and 6 bases from J, leaving 22 bases between. The CDR3 is 18 residues long. CDR3 coding DNA: TGCGCCAGCAGCCCGCTCGGCAGGGACACAGACTTTAATTCACCCCTCCACTTT. Its translation: CASSPLGRDTDFNSPLHF.

A single count supports this clone. The V call is TRBV19, the J call TRBJ1-6, with no clear D. The V gene lost 3 bases and the J gene lost 9 bases, with 9 bases spanning the gap. The V gene's germline CDR1 is LNHDA and CDR2 SQIVND (reference sequence). The CDR3 loop spans 13 amino acids. CDR3 nucleotides: TGTGCCAGTAGTATTGTGGGGAGTTCACCCCTCCACTTT. Its protein product is CASSIVGSSPLHF.

V gene TRBV6-1 combines with J gene TRBJ1-2; 7 positions agree with TRBD1. Trimming cost V 5 bases and J 8 bases; bases outside gene matches: 14. This CDR3 has 15 amino acids. The germline gives CDR1 MNHNS, CDR2 SASEGT. The CDR3 bases are TGTGCCAGCAGTTTACGGACAGGTTTTACGGAGGGCTACACCTTC. As protein: CASSLRTGFTEGYTF.

This sequence joins TRBV4-1 and TRBJ1-4, with D perhaps matching TRBD1 (5 bases). The germline gives CDR1 MGHRA, CDR2 YSYEKL. This CDR3 contains 16 residues. Trimming took off 1 base at V and 0 bases at J, with 9 bases between the two ends. This CDR3 is CASSQVTGATNEKLFF. The CDR3 DNA is TGCGCCAGCAGCCAAGTTACGGGGGCAACTAATGAAAAACTGTTTTTT.

A few counts support this clone. The V gene is TRBV5-5, the J gene TRBJ1-2; D uncertain. The CDR3 runs 15 residues. Trimming removed 4 bases at V and 4 bases at J, with 17 bases between. Germline V gene data show CDR1 as SGHKS and CDR2 as YYEKEE (reference sequence). CDR3 bases: TGTGCCAGCAGCCACCAACCGCCGGGTACCTATGGCTACACCTTC. Protein sequence: CASSHQPPGTYGYTF.

The chain is built from TRBV18 and TRBJ1-4, with 11 bases matching TRBD1. The CDR3 covers 19 residues. The junction had 15 bases not matched to a gene; V was cut back by 6 bases and J by 3 bases. The V gene's germline CDR1 is KGHSH and CDR2 LQKENI. CDR3 DNA: TGTGCCAGCTCGCCGACTTTCTCCGGGACAGGGGGAGCTAATGAAAAACTGTTTTTT. This encodes CASSPTFSGTGGANEKLFF.

The CDR3 DNA reads as TGTGCCAGCACCTCAACCGGGAATTCACCCCTCCACTTT. Translating it yields CASTSTGNSPLHF. The rearrangement links TRBV25-1 to TRBJ1-6; no firm D call. The CDR3 loop spans 13 amino acids. Germline V gives CDR1 MGHDK, CDR2 SYGVNS. Trimming removed 7 bases from V and 7 bases from J, with 11 bases in between.

This clone came up a few times. The V gene is TRBV5-4, the J gene TRBJ1-2; the match to TRBD1 covers 7 bases. CDR1 is SGHNT, CDR2 YYREEE, per germline (reference sequence). V gave up 3 bases and J gave up 4 bases; unmatched junction bases: 3. The CDR3 sequence is 13 residues long. CDR3 sequence: CASSSWDSYGYTF. The CDR3 bases are TGTGCCAGCAGCTCCTGGGACAGCTATGGCTACACCTTC.

The gene calls are TRBV7-9 and TRBJ2-2, with TRBD1 as a possible D gene (6 bases). V was trimmed by 6 bases and J by 1 base, leaving 15 bases between them. Germline CDR1 SEHNR, CDR2 FQNEAQ (reference sequence). The CDR3 is 16 residues long. The CDR3 sequence is CASRPPSGQNTGELFF. CDR3 DNA sequence: TGTGCCAGCAGACCTCCGTCGGGACAGAACACCGGGGAGCTGTTTTTT. The full variable domain, with the rest looked up from reference TRBV7-9 and TRBJ2-2, is DTGVSQNPRHKITKRGQNVTFRCDPISEHNRLYWYRQTLGQGPEFLTYFQNEAQLEKSRLLSDRFSAERPKGSFSTLEIQRTEQGDSAMYLCASRPPSGQNTGELFFGEGSRLTVL.

The chain combines TRBV5-1 with TRBJ1-5; D perhaps matches TRBD1 (5 bases). V was trimmed by 6 bases and J by 8 bases, leaving 15 bases between them. Germline CDR1 SGHRS, CDR2 YFSETQ. This CDR3 region has 13 residues. CDR3 bases: TGCGCCAGCATATCAAGAGACAGAAAGCCCCAGCATTTT. This sequence encodes CASISRDRKPQHF.

J is TRBJ2-2 and V is TRBV5-1; D might be TRBD2 (5 bases). This CDR3 is 15 amino acids long. Deletions cut 0 bases from V and 5 bases from J, with 11 bases between. Per the germline V gene, CDR1 is SGHRS and CDR2 is YFSETQ. In DNA form, the CDR3 reads TGCGCCAGCAGCTTGGGAGGTACGGGAACCGGGGAGCTGTTTTTT. Its translation is CASSLGGTGTGELFF.

The chain links TRBV7-8 to TRBJ1-1; weak D call: TRBD1 (6 bases). V lost 5 bases, J lost 4 bases, and 26 bases lay in between. The germline V gene encodes CDR1 SGHVS and CDR2 FQNEAQ. The CDR3 contains 18 residues. DNA for the CDR3: TGTGCCAGCAGCCCCAAAATTCCTACAGGGATTATTGGCACTGAAGCTTTCTTT. It specifies CASSPKIPTGIIGTEAFF.

The chain combines TRBV4-1 with TRBJ1-1, with 7 bases lining up with TRBD1. Germline lookup yields CDR1 MGHRA and CDR2 YSYEKL. With V trimmed by 5 bases and J by 4 bases, 13 bases remained unmatched. This CDR3 spans 16 amino acids. The CDR3, as DNA: TGCGCCAGCAGCGAATGGGCCGGGACAGCATCCACTGAAGCTTTCTTT. It yields the protein CASSEWAGTASTEAFF.

This chain connects TRBV19 to TRBJ1-4, with D maybe TRBD1 (5 bases). V lost 3 bases and J lost 5, with 10 bases in between. Germline CDR1 and CDR2: LNHDA and SQIVND (reference sequence). The length of the CDR3 is 14 residues. This CDR3 is CASSIRGGNEKLFF. CDR3 bases: TGTGCCAGTAGTATCCGCGGGGGAAATGAAAAACTGTTTTTT.

This clone was detected ten times or more. The J gene is TRBJ1-4, the V gene TRBV7-9; the match to TRBD1 covers 8 bases. The germline CDR1 and CDR2 sequences are SEHNR and FQNEAQ (reference sequence). V lost 4 bases, J lost 7 bases, and 8 bases stayed unmatched. The length of the CDR3 is 15 residues. The CDR3 DNA follows: TGTGCCAGCAGCTCCGGACAGGGTAGGAGTGAAAAACTGTTTTTT. Its translation: CASSSGQGRSEKLFF.